These 19 T cell receptor beta chains were sequenced from one sample in a study of radiotherapy plus CTLA-4 blockade in lung cancer. Some clones are missing from TCRdb's copy, which holds only in-frame ones; the method was immunoSEQ multiplex PCR. Among fewer than 90,000 clones listed, roughly 87% were seen once. This sample comprised peripheral blood, obtained from a patient treated with radiotherapy plus ipilimumab. The receptor set was obtained from a human donor with non-small cell lung cancer who had stable disease on radiotherapy plus ipilimumab.

This CDR3 is CASSYRRLAGSDEQFF. For the CDR3, the DNA is TGTGCCAGCAGTTACCGCCGACTAGCGGGATCGGATGAGCAGTTCTTC. The V gene is TRBV6-5, the J gene TRBJ2-1; 11 nucleotides agree with TRBD2. The length of the CDR3 is 16 residues. The V gene's germline CDR1 is MNHEY and CDR2 SVGAGI. With 2 bases clipped from V and 8 bases from J, the junction kept 8 bases outside the gene matches.

The rearrangement joins TRBV9 to TRBJ1-2, with no clear D. The CDR3 sequence is 13 residues long. CDR1 and CDR2 from the germline V gene are SGDLS and YYNGEE. V lost 0 bases to trimming and J lost 5 bases, with 8 bases between them. The CDR3 protein is CASSVGLGYGYTF. CDR3 DNA sequence: TGTGCCAGCAGCGTAGGCCTGGGTTATGGCTACACCTTC.

This clone was counted between two and nine times. CDR3 sequence (DNA): TGTGCCAGCAGTCGACGGGAGGCAGCTTACGAGCAGTACTTC. The encoded protein is CASSRREAAYEQYF. The V gene is TRBV6-6, the J gene TRBJ2-7; TRBD2 aligns across 7 bases. The CDR3 runs 14 residues. Per germline, CDR1 MNHNY and CDR2 SVGAGI (reference sequence). Germline trimming cut 5 bases from V and 4 bases from J; bases unmatched to any gene: 8.

This chain joins TRBV7-9 and TRBJ1-1; no reliable D call. Trimming pared 1 base from V and 5 bases from J, leaving 8 bases between. The CDR3 spans 13 residues. CDR1 and CDR2 (germline): SEHNR, FQNEAQ (reference sequence). CDR3 amino acids: CASSLGGVTEAFF. CDR3 coding DNA: TGTGCCAGCAGCTTAGGCGGGGTTACTGAAGCTTTCTTT.

The chain combines TRBV19 with TRBJ2-1; 12 bases align to TRBD1. CDR3 length: 17 amino acids. The V gene end was trimmed by 3 bases and the J gene end by 6 bases; junction bases not matched to a gene: 9. Germline V gene sequence: CDR1 LNHDA, CDR2 SQIVND (reference sequence). The CDR3 region has the DNA TGTGCCAGTAGTATGCTCCCCGGGACAGGGGGCGTCAATGAGCAGTTCTTC. Its translation is CASSMLPGTGGVNEQFF.

This clone was counted between two and nine times. The chain couples TRBV7-2 to TRBJ2-5, with TRBD1 identical over 9 bases. The CDR3 has 15 residues. The junction had 6 bases not matched to a gene; V was cut back by 1 base and J by 6 bases. Per germline, CDR1 SGHTA and CDR2 FQGNSA. DNA for the CDR3: TGTGCCAGCAGCTTAGACAGGGGGCAAAGGAAGACCCAGTACTTC. It is translated as CASSLDRGQRKTQYF.

The CDR3 region is CASSQAGTGVNYGYTF. For the CDR3, the DNA is TGCGCCAGCAGCCAAGCGGGGACAGGGGTGAACTATGGCTACACCTTC. V is TRBV4-1 and J is TRBJ1-2; TRBD1 matches at 10 bases. Germline V gene lookup returns CDR1 MGHRA and CDR2 YSYEKL. V lost 1 base, J lost 2 bases, and 4 bases stayed unmatched. There are 16 residues in the CDR3.

The CDR3 sequence is CASSYRGGLGKNIQYF. CDR3 in DNA: TGTGCCAGCAGTTACAGGGGTGGGTTAGGCAAAAACATTCAGTACTTC. The rearrangement links TRBV6-5 to TRBJ2-4; D possibly corresponds to TRBD1 (5 bases). This CDR3 spans 16 amino acids. The germline V gene has CDR1 MNHEY and CDR2 SVGAGI. V lost 2 bases and J lost 3, with 14 bases in between.

The rearrangement joins TRBV1 to TRBJ2-1; no check of the table's D call, TRBD2, against the DNA was made. TRBV1 is a recognized pseudogene. The CDR3 is 20 residues long. The CDR3 DNA is TGCACCAGCAGCCAAGATAGGTGGAGTGAGCGGGGAGACCCCTACAATGAGCAGTTCTTC. It is translated as CTSSQDRWSERGDPYNEQFF.

Of note for this clone: At one end, the junction sequence differs from germline, possibly due to a read error. This rearrangement joins TRBV2 to TRBJ2-1; 13 positions agree with TRBD2. This CDR3 spans 15 amino acids. Germline V lookup: CDR1 SNHLY, CDR2 FYNNEI. CDR3 DNA sequence: TGTGCCAGCAGTATGGGACTAGCGGGAAACAATGAGCGGTTCTTC. Translating gives CASSMGLAGNNERFF.

This clone appeared a single time. V usage is TRBV5-1 and J usage is TRBJ2-5, with D unclear. The CDR3 covers 12 residues. With 0 bases removed from V and 5 bases from J, the gap between germline ends came to 5 bases. The germline gives CDR1 SGHRS, CDR2 YFSETQ. The CDR3, as DNA: TGCGCCAGCAGCTTGGCGATGGAGACCCAGTACTTC. Translated: CASSLAMETQYF. The variable domain in full, with the rest retrieved from reference TRBV5-1 and TRBJ2-5, is KAGVTQTPRYLIKTRGQQVTLSCSPISGHRSVSWYQQTPGQGLQFLFEYFSETQRNKGNFPGRFSGRQFSNSRSEMNVSTLELGDSALYLCASSLAMETQYFGPGTRLLVL.

The chain has TRBV28 and TRBJ1-3; D is uncertain. The CDR3 has 14 residues. CDR1 and CDR2 (germline): MDHEN, SYDVKM. Trimming removed 3 bases from V and 3 bases from J, with 9 bases in between. In DNA, the CDR3 is TGTGCCAGCAGTTTGGGTACAGTTGGAAACACCATATATTTT. This codes for CASSLGTVGNTIYF.

V usage is TRBV30 and J usage is TRBJ1-1; 11 nucleotides line up with TRBD1. V dropped 4 bases and J dropped 4; count of bases not matched to a gene: 2. CDR1 is GTSNPN, CDR2 SVGIG, per germline (reference sequence). The CDR3 runs 13 residues. The CDR3 nucleotides read TGTGCCTGGAAGGACAGGGGGCTCACTGAAGCTTTCTTT. Its protein is CAWKDRGLTEAFF.

This chain connects TRBV27 to TRBJ2-2, with 8 bases matching TRBD2. The CDR3 has 15 residues. The V gene end was trimmed by 5 bases and the J gene end by 2 bases; junction bases not matched to a gene: 4. Germline loops: CDR1 MNHEY, CDR2 SMNVEV (reference sequence). CDR3 amino acids: CASSTSGYNTGELFF. The DNA for the CDR3 is TGTGCCAGCAGTACTAGCGGATATAACACCGGGGAGCTGTTTTTT.

This sequence joins TRBV10-1 and TRBJ2-3, with 9 bases fitting TRBD2. Trimming at V came to 4 bases and at J to 3 bases, leaving 8 bases not matched to a gene. CDR3 length: 16 residues. Germline V CDR1 and CDR2: WNHNN, SYGVQD (reference sequence). The chain's CDR3 is CASSGPGLAGTDTQYF. The DNA of the CDR3 is TGCGCCAGCAGTGGACCGGGACTAGCTGGTACAGATACGCAGTATTTT.

V and J are TRBV7-6 and TRBJ2-2, with a tentative D call TRBD1 (6 bases). The CDR3 contains 16 residues. CDR1 SGHVS and CDR2 FNYEAQ come from the germline V gene. With 1 base removed from V and 5 bases from J, the gap between germline ends came to 14 bases. CDR3 loop: CASSLVGASPTGELFF. The DNA of the CDR3 is TGTGCCAGCAGCTTAGTGGGGGCCTCTCCAACCGGGGAGCTGTTTTTT.

The rearrangement uses TRBV11-2 and TRBJ2-1, with no clear D. The germline V gene encodes CDR1 SGHAT and CDR2 FQNNGV. The CDR3 runs 14 residues. Trimming removed 0 bases at V and 9 bases at J, with 12 bases between. CDR3 region: CASSLDIPLSEQFF. In DNA, the CDR3 is TGTGCCAGCAGCTTAGATATCCCACTGAGTGAGCAGTTCTTC.

Written as DNA, the CDR3 is TGTGCCAGCACCCTCCGCAATGAGCAGTTCTTC. Amino acids: CASTLRNEQFF. The gene calls are TRBV28 and TRBJ2-1; D not certain. From germline, CDR1 is MDHEN and CDR2 SYDVKM. The CDR3 is 11 residues long. V was cut by 7 bases and J by 6 bases, with 7 bases left in between.

V and J are TRBV5-1 and TRBJ2-2; no firm D call. CDR1 and CDR2 (germline): SGHRS, YFSETQ. Trimming removed 0 bases at V and 0 bases at J, with 9 bases between. The CDR3 spans 16 residues. The chain's CDR3 is CASSLGSTANTGELFF. The CDR3 nucleotides are TGCGCCAGCAGCTTGGGATCGACGGCGAACACCGGGGAGCTGTTTTTT.